This TCR beta chain is from a study of cytomegalovirus exposure and HLA in healthy donors. V shed 0 bases and J shed 1 base, with 4 bases lying between them. The CDR3 loop spans 14 amino acids. CDR1 and CDR2 (germline): SGHRS, YFSETQ. This clone was detected a few times. Its matching antigen is unknown. Study-wide results and limits: In most subjects, TCR beta sequences reportedly gave accurate predictions of HLA-A and HLA-B alleles. Solely CMV serostatus was available to characterize immune exposure. In vitro experiments confirmed that three CMV-associated chains were specific for CMV antigens.

Primers: 60 Vbeta forward and 13 Jbeta reverse. Profiling relied on immunoSEQ multiplex PCR, and the TCRdb table lists in-frame clones only, not all of them. The sample has 180,000 or so clones; under 9.5% are singletons. This chain connects TRBV5-1 to TRBJ2-2, with no clear D. The clonotype originates from a woman in her thirties in good health and CMV-seropositive. The specimen sequenced was PBMCs. CDR3 protein: CASSLVVNTGELFF. CDR3 coding DNA: TGCGCCAGCAGCTTGGTAGTGAACACCGGGGAGCTGTTTTTT.